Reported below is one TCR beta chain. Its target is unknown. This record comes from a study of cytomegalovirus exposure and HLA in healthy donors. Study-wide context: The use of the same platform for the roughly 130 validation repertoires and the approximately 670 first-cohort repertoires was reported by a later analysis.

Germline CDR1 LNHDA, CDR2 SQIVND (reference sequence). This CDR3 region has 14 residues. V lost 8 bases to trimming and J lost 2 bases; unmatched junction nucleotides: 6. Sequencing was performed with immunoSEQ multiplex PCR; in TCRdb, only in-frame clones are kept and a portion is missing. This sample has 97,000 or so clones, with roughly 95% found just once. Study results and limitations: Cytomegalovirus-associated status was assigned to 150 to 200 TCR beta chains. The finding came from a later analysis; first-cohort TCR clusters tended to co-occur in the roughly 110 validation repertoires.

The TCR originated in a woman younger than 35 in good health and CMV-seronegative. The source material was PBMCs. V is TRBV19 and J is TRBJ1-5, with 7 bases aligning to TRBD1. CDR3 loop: CASFDQGGNQPQHF. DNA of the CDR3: TGTGCCAGTTTCGACCAGGGGGGCAATCAGCCCCAGCATTTT.